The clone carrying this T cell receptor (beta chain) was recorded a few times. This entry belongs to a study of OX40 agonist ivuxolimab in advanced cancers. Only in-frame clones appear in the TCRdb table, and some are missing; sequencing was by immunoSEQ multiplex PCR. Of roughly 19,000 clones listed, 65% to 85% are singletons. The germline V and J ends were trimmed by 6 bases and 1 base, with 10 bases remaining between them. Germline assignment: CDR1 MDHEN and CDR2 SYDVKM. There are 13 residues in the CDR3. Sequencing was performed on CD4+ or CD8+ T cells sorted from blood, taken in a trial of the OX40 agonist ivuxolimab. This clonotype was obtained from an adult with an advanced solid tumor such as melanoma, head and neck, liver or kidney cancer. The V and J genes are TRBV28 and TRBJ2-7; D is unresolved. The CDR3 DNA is TGTGCCAGCAGGCACCTGACGTCCTACGAGCAGTACTTC. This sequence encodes CASRHLTSYEQYF.